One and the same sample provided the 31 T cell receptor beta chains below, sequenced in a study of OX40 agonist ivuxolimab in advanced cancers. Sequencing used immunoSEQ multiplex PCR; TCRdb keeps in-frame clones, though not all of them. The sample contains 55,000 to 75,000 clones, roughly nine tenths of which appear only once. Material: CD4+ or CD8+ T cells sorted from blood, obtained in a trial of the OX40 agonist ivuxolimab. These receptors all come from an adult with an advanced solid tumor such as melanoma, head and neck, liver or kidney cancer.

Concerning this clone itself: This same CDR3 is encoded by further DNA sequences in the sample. CDR3 residues: CASSYSVGTEAFF. In nucleotides, the CDR3 is TGTGCCAGCAGTTACTCGGTAGGCACTGAAGCTTTCTTT. This chain connects TRBV6-5 to TRBJ1-1, with unresolved D. Germline values: CDR1 MNHEY, CDR2 SVGAGI. This CDR3 has 13 amino acids. V gave up 0 bases and J gave up 4 bases, with 6 bases separating them.

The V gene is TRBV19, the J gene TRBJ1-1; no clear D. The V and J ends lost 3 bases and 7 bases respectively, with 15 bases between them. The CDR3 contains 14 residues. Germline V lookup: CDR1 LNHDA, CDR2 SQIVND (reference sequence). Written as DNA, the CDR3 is TGTGCCAGTAGTATTGATGGCAAGGCGGTTGAAGCTTTCTTT. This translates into CASSIDGKAVEAFF.

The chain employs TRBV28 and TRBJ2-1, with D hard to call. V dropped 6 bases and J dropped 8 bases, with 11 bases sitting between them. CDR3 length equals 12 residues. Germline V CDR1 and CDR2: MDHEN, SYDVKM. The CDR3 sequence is CASRSNRDEQFF. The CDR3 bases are TGTGCCAGCAGGTCCAATAGGGATGAGCAGTTCTTC.

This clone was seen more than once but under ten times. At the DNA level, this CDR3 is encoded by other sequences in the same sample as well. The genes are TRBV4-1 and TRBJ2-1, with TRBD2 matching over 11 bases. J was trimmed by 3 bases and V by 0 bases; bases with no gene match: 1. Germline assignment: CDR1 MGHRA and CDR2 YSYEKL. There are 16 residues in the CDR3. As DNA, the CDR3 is TGCGCCAGCAGCCAAGACGGGACTAGCGGCTACAATGAGCAGTTCTTC. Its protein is CASSQDGTSGYNEQFF.

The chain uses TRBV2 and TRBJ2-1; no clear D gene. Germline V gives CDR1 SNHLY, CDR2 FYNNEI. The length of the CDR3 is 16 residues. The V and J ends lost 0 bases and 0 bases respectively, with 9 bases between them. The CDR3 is CASSEARTSSYNEQFF. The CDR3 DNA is TGTGCCAGCAGTGAAGCGCGGACGAGCTCCTACAATGAGCAGTTCTTC.

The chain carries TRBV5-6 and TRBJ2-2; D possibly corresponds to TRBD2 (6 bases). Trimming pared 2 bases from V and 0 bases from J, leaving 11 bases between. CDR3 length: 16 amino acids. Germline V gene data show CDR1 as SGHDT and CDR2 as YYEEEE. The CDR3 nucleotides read TGTGCCAGCAGCTTCGAGCTAGCGACGAACACCGGGGAGCTGTTTTTT. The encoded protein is CASSFELATNTGELFF.

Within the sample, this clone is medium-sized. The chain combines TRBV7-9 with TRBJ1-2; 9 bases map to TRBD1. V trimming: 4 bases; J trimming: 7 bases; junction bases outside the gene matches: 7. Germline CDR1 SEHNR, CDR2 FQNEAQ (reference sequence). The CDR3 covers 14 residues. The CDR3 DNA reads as TGTGCCAGCAGCTCCGCCATGACAGGGGGTGGCTACACCTTC. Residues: CASSSAMTGGGYTF.

In nucleotides, the CDR3 is TGTGCCAGCAGTCCCCTCGGGGCGGATGAGCAGTTCTTC. It codes for CASSPLGADEQFF. The chain employs TRBV27 and TRBJ2-1; D might be TRBD1 or TRBD2, each matching 5 bases. This CDR3 is built from 13 residues. V gave up 5 bases and J gave up 8 bases, with 13 bases separating them. Germline CDR1 MNHEY, CDR2 SMNVEV (reference sequence).

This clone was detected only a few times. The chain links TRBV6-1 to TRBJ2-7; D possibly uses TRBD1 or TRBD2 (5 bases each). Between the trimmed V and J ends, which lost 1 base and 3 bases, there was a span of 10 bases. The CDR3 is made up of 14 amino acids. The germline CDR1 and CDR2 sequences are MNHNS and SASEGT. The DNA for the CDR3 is TGTGCCAGCAGTGAAGGAGGGGTCGGCTACGAGCAGTACTTC. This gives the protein CASSEGGVGYEQYF.

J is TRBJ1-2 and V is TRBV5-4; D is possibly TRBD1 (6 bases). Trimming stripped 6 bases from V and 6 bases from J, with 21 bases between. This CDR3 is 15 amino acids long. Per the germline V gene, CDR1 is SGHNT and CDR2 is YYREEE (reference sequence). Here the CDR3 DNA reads TGTGCCAGCAACTACGGACAGCGTCTTGCTGATGGCTACACCTTC. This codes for CASNYGQRLADGYTF.

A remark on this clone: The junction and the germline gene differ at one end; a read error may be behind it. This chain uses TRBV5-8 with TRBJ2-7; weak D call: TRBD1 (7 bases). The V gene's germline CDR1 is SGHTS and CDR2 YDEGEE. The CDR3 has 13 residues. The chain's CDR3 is CASSQAGGYEQYF. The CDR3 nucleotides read TGCGCCAGCAGCCAGGCAGGGGGGTACGAGCAGTACTTC. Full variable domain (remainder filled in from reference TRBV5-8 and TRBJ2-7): EAGVTQSPTHLIKTRGQQATLRCSPISGHTSVYWYQQALGLGLQFLLWYDEGEERNRGNFPPRFSGRQFPNYSSELNVNALELEDSALYLCASSQAGGYEQYFGPGTRLTVT.

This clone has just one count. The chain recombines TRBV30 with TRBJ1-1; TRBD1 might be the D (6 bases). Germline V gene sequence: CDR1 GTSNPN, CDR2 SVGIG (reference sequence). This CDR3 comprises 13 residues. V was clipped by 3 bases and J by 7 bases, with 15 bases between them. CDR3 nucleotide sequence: TGTGCCTGGAGGGATTTGGACAGTCTTGAAGCTTTCTTT. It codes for CAWRDLDSLEAFF.

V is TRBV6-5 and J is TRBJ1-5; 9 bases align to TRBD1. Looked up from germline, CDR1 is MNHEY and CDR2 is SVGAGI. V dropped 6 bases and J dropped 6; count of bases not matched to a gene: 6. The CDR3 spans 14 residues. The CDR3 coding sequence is TGTGCCAGCAGAGCCGGGACAGGGCTTCAGCCCCAGCATTTT. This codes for CASRAGTGLQPQHF.

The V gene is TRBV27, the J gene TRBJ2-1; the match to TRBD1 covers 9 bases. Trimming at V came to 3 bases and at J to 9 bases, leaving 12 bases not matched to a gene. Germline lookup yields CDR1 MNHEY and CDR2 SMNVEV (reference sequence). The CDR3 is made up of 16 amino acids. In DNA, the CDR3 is TGTGCCAGCAGTTTCGTCGTACAGGGGGCTCGAGGTGAGCAGTTCTTC. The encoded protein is CASSFVVQGARGEQFF.

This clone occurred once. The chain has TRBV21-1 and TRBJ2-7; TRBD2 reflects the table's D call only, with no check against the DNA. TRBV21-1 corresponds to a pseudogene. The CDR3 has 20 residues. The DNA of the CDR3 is TGTGCCAGCAGCAAAGTTCACCGGGTAGGAGGGAGGGGAGGGACCTACGAGCAGTACTTC. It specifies CASSKVHRVGGRGGTYEQYF.

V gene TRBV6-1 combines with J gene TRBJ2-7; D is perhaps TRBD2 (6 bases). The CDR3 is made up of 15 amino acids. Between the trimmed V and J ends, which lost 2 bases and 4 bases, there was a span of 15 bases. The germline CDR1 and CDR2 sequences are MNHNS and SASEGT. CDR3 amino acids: CASSEMGSGQYEQYF. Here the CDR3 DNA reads TGTGCCAGCAGTGAAATGGGTAGCGGACAATACGAGCAGTACTTC.

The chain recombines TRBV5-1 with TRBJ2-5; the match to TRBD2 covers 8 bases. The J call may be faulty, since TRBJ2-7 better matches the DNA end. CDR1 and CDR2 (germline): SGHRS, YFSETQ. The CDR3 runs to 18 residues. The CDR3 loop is CASSLEAVVGAGDPEQYF. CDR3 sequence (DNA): TGCGCCAGCAGCTTGGAGGCGGTAGTAGGAGCGGGAGACCCCGAGCAGTACTTC.

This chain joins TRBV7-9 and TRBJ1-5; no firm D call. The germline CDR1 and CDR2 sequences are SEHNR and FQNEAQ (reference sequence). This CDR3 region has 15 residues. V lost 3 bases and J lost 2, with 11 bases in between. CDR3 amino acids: CASSLGPSGNQPQHF. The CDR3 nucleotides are TGTGCCAGCAGCTTGGGTCCTTCTGGCAATCAGCCCCAGCATTTT.

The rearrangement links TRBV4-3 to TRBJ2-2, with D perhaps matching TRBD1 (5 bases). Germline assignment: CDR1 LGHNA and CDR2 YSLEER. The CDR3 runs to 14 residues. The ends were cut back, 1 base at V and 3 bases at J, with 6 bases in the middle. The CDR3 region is CASSQGQYTGELFF. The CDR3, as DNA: TGCGCCAGCAGCCAAGGACAGTACACCGGGGAGCTGTTTTTT.

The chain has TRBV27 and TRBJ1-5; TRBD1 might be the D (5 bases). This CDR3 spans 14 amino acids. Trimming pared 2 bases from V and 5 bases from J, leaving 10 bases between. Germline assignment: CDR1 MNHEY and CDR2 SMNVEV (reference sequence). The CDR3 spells CASSLRVGDQPQHF. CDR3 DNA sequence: TGTGCCAGCAGTTTACGGGTAGGGGATCAGCCCCAGCATTTT.

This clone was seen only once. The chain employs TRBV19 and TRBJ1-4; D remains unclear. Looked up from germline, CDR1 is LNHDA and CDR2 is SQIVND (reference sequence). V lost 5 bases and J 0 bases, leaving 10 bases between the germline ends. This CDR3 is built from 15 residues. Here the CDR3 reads CASSGTHATNEKLFF. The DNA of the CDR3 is TGTGCCAGTAGTGGCACCCATGCAACTAATGAAAAACTGTTTTTT.

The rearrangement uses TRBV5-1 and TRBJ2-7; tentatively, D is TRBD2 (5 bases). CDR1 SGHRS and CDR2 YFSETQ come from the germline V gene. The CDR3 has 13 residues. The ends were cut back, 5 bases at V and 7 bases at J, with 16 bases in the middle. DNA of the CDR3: TGCGCCAGCAGTCAGACCCTCGAGCGGGAGCAGTACTTC. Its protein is CASSQTLEREQYF.

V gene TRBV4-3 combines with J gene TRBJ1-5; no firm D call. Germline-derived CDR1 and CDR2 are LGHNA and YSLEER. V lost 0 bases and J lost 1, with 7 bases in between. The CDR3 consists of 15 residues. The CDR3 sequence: CASSQDRASNQPQHF. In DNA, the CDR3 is TGCGCCAGCAGCCAAGATCGGGCCAGCAATCAGCCCCAGCATTTT.

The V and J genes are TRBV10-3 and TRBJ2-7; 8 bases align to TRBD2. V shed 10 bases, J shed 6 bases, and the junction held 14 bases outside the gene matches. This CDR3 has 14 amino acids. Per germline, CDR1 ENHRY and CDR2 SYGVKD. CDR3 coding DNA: TGTGCCACAACGAACCCGGGACTAGGGCGCGAGCAGTACTTC. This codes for CATTNPGLGREQYF.

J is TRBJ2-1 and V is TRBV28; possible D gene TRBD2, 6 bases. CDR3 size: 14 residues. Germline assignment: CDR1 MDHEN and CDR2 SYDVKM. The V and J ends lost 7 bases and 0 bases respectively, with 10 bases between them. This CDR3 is CASNDGSSYNEQFF. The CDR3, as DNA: TGTGCCAGCAACGACGGGAGCTCCTACAATGAGCAGTTCTTC.

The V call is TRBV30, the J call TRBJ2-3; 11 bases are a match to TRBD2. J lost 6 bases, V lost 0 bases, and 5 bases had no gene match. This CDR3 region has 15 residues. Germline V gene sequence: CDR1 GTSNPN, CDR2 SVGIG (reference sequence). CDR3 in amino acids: CAWSVLAGEWDTQYF. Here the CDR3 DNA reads TGTGCCTGGAGTGTACTAGCGGGAGAATGGGATACGCAGTATTTT.

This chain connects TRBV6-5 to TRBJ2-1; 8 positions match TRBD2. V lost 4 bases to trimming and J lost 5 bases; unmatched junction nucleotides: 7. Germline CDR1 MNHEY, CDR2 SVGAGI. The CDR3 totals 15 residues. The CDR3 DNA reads TGTGCCAGCAGTTTAGCGGGAATGGGCCACAATGAGCAGTTCTTC. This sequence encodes CASSLAGMGHNEQFF.

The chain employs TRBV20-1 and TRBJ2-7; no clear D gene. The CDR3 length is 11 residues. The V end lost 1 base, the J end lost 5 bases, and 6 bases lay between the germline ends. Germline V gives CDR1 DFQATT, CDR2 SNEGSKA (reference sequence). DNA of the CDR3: TGCAGTGCTAGAGGTACCCACGAGCAGTACTTC. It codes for CSARGTHEQYF.

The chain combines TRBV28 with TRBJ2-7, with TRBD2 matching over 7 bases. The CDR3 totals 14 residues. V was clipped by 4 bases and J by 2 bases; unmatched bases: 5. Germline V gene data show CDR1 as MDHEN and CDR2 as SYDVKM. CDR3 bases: TGTGCCAGCAGTTGGTCGGGAGGCACCTACGAGCAGTACTTC. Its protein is CASSWSGGTYEQYF.

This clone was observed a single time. This chain's CDR3 is CASSLTAGAKNIQYF. The CDR3 DNA reads as TGTGCCAGCAGCTTAACAGCAGGAGCCAAAAACATTCAGTACTTC. J is TRBJ2-4 and V is TRBV7-9; the D is unclear. Germline CDR1 reads SEHNR; CDR2 reads FQNEAQ (reference sequence). The CDR3 is made up of 15 amino acids. The germline V and J ends were trimmed by 2 bases and 0 bases, with 8 bases remaining between them.

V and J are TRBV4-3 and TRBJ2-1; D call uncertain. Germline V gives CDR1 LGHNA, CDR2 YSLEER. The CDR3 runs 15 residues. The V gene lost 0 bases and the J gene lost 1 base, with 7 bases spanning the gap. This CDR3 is CASSQDWASYNEQFF. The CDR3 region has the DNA TGCGCCAGCAGCCAAGATTGGGCATCCTACAATGAGCAGTTCTTC.